This T cell receptor beta chain was identified during a study of CD8 T cells in ankylosing spondylitis. Trimming took off 6 bases at V and 4 bases at J, with 12 bases between the two ends. The CDR3 is made up of 14 amino acids. This clonotype was detected many times. Quantitative 5'-RACE was performed with molecular barcodes, and it yielded the TCR beta libraries. TCRdb independently ran MiXCR on the 5' RACE reads; one entry per CDR3 protein. Among some 95,000 distinct CDR3 sequences listed, around 10% were seen once. The chain joins TRBV12-3 or TRBV12-4 to TRBJ2-2; tentatively, D is TRBD1 (6 bases). The TCR originated in a male donor with ankylosing spondylitis or in good health (not recorded which). Sequencing used blood, either unsorted or a sorted T cell fraction (not recorded which). CDR3 DNA: TGTGCCAGCAGATACAGGGATTTCACCGGGGAGCTGTTTTTT. Translated, it gives CASRYRDFTGELFF.